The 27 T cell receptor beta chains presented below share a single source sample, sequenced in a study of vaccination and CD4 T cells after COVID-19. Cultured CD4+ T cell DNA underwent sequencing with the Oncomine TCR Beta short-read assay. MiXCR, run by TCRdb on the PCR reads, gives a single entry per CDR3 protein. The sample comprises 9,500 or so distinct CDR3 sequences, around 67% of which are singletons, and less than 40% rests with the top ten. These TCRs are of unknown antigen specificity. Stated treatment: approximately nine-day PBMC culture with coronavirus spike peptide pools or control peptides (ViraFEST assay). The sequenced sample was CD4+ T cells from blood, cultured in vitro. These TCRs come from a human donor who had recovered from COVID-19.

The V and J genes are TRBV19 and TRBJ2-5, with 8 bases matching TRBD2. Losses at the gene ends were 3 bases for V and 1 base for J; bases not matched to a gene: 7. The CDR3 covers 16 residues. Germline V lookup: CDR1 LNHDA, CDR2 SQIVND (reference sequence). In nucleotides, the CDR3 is TGTGCCAGTAGTATGGGGGGACTAGTCGGCCAAGAGACCCAGTACTTC. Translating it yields CASSMGGLVGQETQYF.

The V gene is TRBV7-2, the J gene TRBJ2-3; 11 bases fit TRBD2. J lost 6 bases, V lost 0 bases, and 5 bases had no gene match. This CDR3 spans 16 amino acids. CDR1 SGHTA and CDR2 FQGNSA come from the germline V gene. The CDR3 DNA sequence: TGTGCCAGCAGCTTAGCTGGTAGCGGGGGGGCGGATACGCAGTATTTT. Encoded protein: CASSLAGSGGADTQYF.

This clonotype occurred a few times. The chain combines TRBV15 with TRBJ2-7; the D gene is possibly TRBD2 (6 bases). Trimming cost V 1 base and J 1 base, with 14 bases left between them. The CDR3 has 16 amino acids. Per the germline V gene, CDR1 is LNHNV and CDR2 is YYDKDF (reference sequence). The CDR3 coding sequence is TGTGCCACCAGCAGAGGGGGGGACCCGGGATCCTACGAGCAGTACTTC. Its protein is CATSRGGDPGSYEQYF.

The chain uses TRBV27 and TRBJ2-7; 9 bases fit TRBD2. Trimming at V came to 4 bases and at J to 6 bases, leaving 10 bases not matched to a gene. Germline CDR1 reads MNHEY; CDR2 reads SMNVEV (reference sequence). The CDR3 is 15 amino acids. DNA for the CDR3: TGTGCCAGCAGTTCCACCCGCGGGGGGGCCTTCGAGCAGTACTTC. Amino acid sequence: CASSSTRGGAFEQYF.

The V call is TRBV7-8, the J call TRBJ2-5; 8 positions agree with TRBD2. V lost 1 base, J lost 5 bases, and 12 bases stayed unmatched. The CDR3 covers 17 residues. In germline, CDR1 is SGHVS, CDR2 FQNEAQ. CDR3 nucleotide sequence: TGTGCCAGCAGCTTAGGGGCGGCACGGGGGGGCCGGGAGACCCAGTACTTC. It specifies CASSLGAARGGRETQYF.

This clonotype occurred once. The CDR3: CASSPSGDTQYF. The CDR3 bases are TGTGCCAGCAGCCCGTCGGGAGATACGCAGTATTTT. V gene TRBV7-3 combines with J gene TRBJ2-3; no clear D. The germline V and J ends were trimmed by 5 bases and 5 bases, with 8 bases remaining between them. The CDR3 totals 12 residues. The germline CDR1 and CDR2 sequences are SGHTA and FQGTGA.

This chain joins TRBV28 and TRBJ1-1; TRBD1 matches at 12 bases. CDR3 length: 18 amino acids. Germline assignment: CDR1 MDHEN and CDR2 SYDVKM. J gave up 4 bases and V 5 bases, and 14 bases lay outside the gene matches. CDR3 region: CASSRGGTGGAGGTEAFF. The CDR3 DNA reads TGTGCCAGCAGTCGAGGGGGGACAGGGGGCGCTGGGGGCACTGAAGCTTTCTTT.

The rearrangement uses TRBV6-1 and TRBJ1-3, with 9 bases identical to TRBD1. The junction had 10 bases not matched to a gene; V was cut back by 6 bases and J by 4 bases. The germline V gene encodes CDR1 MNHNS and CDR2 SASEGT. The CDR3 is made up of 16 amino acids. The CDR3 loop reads CASSPNRGRAGNTIYF. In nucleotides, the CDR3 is TGTGCCAGCAGCCCAAACAGGGGGCGCGCGGGAAACACCATATATTTT.

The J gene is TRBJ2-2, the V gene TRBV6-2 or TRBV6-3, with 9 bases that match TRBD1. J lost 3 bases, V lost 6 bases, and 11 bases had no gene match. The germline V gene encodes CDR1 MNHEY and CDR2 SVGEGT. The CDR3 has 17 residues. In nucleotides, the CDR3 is TGTGCCAGCAGCTCGGGACAGGGAAATTGGTACACCGGGGAGCTGTTTTTT. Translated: CASSSGQGNWYTGELFF.

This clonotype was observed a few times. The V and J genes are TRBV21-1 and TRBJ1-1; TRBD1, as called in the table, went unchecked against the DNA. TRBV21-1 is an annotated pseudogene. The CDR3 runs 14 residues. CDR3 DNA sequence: TGTGCCAGCAGCCCCCTGCGACAGCCAACTGAAGCTTTCTTT. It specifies CASSPLRQPTEAFF.

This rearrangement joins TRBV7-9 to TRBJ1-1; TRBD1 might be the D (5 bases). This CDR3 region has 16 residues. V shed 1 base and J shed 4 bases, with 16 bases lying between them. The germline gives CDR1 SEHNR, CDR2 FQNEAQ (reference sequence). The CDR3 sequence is CASSLDSRGSGTEAFF. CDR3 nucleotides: TGTGCCAGCAGCTTAGATTCGAGGGGATCGGGCACTGAAGCTTTCTTT.

The CDR3 loop is CASSVSPSKETQYF. CDR3 sequence (DNA): TGTGCCAGCAGTGTTTCGCCTTCTAAAGAGACCCAGTACTTC. V usage is TRBV6-1 and J usage is TRBJ2-5; no definite D call. The CDR3 sequence is 14 residues long. The V gene lost 4 bases and the J gene lost 3 bases, with 12 bases spanning the gap. Per the germline V gene, CDR1 is MNHNS and CDR2 is SASEGT.

CDR3 amino acids: CASEGNIQYF. The DNA of the CDR3 is TGTGCCAGCGAGGGAAACATTCAGTACTTC. The chain uses TRBV11-3 and TRBJ2-4, with a weak D call TRBD2 (5 bases). The CDR3 has 10 residues. Between the trimmed V and J ends, which lost 8 bases and 6 bases, there was a span of 5 bases. Germline V gene data show CDR1 as SGHNT and CDR2 as YENEEA.

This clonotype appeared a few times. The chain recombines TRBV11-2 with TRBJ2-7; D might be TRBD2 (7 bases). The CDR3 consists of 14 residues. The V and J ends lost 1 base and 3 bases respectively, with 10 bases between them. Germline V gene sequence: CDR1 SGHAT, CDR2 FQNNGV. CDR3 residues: CASSLAGGHYEQYF. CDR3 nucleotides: TGTGCCAGCAGCTTAGCCGGGGGGCACTACGAGCAGTACTTC.

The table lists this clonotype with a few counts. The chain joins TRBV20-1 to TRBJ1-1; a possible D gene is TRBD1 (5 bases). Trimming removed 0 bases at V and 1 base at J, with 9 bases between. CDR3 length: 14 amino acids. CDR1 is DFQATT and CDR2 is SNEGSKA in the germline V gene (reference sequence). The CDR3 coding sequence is TGCAGTGCTAGAGAAGGGGCCGGGAACACTGAAGCTTTCTTT. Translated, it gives CSAREGAGNTEAFF.

CDR3 in DNA: TGTGCCAGCAGCTTTCAGGGCTACGAGCAGTACTTC. Protein product: CASSFQGYEQYF. The rearrangement joins TRBV11-3 to TRBJ2-7, with a possible D match to TRBD1 (5 bases). The germline V gene encodes CDR1 SGHNT and CDR2 YENEEA. The CDR3 length is 12 residues. Trimming shortened V by 3 bases and J by 3 bases, and 6 bases separated the two germline ends.

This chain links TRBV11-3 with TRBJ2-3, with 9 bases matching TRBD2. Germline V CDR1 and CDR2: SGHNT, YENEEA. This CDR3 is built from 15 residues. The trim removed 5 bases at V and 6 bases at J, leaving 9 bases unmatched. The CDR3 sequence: CASSGSGSRADTQYF. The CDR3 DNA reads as TGTGCCAGCAGCGGTAGCGGGAGTAGGGCGGATACGCAGTATTTT.

For the CDR3, the DNA is TGTGCCACCAGCGTTAGGTACCATGAAAAACTGTTTTTT. Translating it yields CATSVRYHEKLFF. The rearrangement uses TRBV15 and TRBJ1-4; D not resolved. Germline V gene lookup returns CDR1 LNHNV and CDR2 YYDKDF (reference sequence). The V gene lost 5 bases and the J gene lost 6 bases, with 10 bases spanning the gap. CDR3 length: 13 amino acids. The full variable domain, with the rest looked up from reference TRBV15 and TRBJ1-4, is DAMVIQNPRYQVTQFGKPVTLSCSQTLNHNVMYWYQQKSSQAPKLLFHYYDKDFNNEADTPDNFQSRRPNTSFCFLDIRSPGLGDTAMYLCATSVRYHEKLFFGSGTQLSVL.

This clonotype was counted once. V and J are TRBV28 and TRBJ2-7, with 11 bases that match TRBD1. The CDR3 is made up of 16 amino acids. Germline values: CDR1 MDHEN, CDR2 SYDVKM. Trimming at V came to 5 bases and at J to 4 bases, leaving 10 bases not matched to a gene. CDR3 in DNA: TGTGCCAGCAGTACGCTCCGGGACAGGGGGATGTACGAGCAGTACTTC. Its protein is CASSTLRDRGMYEQYF.

The CDR3 loop is CASSFRGRPGELFF. CDR3 nucleotides: TGTGCCAGCAGCTTCCGCGGGAGACCCGGGGAGCTGTTTTTT. V and J are TRBV7-9 and TRBJ2-2; 7 nucleotides agree with TRBD2. The CDR3 loop spans 14 amino acids. CDR1 is SEHNR and CDR2 is FQNEAQ in the germline V gene (reference sequence). With 3 bases clipped from V and 6 bases from J, the junction kept 4 bases outside the gene matches.

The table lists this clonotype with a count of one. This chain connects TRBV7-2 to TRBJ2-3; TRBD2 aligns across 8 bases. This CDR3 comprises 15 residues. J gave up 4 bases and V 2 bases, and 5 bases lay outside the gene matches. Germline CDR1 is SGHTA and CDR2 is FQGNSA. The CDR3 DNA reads TGTGCCAGCAGCTTACTAGCGGGTAAGCCAGATACGCAGTATTTT. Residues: CASSLLAGKPDTQYF.

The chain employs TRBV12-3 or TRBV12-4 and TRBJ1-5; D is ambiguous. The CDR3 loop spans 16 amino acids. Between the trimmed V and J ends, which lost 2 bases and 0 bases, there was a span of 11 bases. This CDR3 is CASSLWRGDSNQPQHF. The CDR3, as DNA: TGTGCCAGCAGTTTATGGCGCGGGGATAGCAATCAGCCCCAGCATTTT.

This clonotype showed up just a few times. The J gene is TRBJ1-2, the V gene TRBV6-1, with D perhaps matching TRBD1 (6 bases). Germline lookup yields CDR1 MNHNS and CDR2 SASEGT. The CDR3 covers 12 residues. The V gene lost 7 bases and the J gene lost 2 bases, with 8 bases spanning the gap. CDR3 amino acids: CASTQGNYGYTF. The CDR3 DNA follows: TGTGCCAGCACCCAGGGGAACTATGGCTACACCTTC.

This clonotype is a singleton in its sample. CDR3 residues: CASSWGTGGQPQHF. CDR3 DNA sequence: TGTGCCAGCAGCTGGGGGACAGGGGGCCAGCCCCAGCATTTT. This chain joins TRBV7-2 and TRBJ1-5, with 12 bases that match TRBD1. V gave up 4 bases and J gave up 7 bases; unmatched junction bases: 2. The CDR3 has 14 amino acids. Germline CDR1 and CDR2: SGHTA and FQGNSA.

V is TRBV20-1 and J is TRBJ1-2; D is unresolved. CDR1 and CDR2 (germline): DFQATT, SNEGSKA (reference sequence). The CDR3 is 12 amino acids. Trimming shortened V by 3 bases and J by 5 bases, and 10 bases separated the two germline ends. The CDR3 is CSARPQGYGYTF. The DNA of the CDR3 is TGCAGTGCTAGGCCTCAAGGATATGGCTACACCTTC.

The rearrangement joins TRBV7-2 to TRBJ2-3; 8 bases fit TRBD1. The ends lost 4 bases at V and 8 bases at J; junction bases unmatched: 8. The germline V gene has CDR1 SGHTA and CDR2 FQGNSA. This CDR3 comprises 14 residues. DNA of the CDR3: TGTGCCAGCAGCTCCGGACAGGGAGGTGCTACGCAGTATTTT. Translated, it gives CASSSGQGGATQYF.

CDR3 DNA sequence: TGTGCCACCAGCGGGGACAGCCAAGAGACCCAGTACTTC. Translation gives CATSGDSQETQYF. V is TRBV15 and J is TRBJ2-5; 7 nucleotides align to TRBD1. The junction had 1 base not matched to a gene; V was cut back by 5 bases and J by 1 base. CDR1 LNHNV and CDR2 YYDKDF come from the germline V gene (reference sequence). This CDR3 has 13 amino acids.